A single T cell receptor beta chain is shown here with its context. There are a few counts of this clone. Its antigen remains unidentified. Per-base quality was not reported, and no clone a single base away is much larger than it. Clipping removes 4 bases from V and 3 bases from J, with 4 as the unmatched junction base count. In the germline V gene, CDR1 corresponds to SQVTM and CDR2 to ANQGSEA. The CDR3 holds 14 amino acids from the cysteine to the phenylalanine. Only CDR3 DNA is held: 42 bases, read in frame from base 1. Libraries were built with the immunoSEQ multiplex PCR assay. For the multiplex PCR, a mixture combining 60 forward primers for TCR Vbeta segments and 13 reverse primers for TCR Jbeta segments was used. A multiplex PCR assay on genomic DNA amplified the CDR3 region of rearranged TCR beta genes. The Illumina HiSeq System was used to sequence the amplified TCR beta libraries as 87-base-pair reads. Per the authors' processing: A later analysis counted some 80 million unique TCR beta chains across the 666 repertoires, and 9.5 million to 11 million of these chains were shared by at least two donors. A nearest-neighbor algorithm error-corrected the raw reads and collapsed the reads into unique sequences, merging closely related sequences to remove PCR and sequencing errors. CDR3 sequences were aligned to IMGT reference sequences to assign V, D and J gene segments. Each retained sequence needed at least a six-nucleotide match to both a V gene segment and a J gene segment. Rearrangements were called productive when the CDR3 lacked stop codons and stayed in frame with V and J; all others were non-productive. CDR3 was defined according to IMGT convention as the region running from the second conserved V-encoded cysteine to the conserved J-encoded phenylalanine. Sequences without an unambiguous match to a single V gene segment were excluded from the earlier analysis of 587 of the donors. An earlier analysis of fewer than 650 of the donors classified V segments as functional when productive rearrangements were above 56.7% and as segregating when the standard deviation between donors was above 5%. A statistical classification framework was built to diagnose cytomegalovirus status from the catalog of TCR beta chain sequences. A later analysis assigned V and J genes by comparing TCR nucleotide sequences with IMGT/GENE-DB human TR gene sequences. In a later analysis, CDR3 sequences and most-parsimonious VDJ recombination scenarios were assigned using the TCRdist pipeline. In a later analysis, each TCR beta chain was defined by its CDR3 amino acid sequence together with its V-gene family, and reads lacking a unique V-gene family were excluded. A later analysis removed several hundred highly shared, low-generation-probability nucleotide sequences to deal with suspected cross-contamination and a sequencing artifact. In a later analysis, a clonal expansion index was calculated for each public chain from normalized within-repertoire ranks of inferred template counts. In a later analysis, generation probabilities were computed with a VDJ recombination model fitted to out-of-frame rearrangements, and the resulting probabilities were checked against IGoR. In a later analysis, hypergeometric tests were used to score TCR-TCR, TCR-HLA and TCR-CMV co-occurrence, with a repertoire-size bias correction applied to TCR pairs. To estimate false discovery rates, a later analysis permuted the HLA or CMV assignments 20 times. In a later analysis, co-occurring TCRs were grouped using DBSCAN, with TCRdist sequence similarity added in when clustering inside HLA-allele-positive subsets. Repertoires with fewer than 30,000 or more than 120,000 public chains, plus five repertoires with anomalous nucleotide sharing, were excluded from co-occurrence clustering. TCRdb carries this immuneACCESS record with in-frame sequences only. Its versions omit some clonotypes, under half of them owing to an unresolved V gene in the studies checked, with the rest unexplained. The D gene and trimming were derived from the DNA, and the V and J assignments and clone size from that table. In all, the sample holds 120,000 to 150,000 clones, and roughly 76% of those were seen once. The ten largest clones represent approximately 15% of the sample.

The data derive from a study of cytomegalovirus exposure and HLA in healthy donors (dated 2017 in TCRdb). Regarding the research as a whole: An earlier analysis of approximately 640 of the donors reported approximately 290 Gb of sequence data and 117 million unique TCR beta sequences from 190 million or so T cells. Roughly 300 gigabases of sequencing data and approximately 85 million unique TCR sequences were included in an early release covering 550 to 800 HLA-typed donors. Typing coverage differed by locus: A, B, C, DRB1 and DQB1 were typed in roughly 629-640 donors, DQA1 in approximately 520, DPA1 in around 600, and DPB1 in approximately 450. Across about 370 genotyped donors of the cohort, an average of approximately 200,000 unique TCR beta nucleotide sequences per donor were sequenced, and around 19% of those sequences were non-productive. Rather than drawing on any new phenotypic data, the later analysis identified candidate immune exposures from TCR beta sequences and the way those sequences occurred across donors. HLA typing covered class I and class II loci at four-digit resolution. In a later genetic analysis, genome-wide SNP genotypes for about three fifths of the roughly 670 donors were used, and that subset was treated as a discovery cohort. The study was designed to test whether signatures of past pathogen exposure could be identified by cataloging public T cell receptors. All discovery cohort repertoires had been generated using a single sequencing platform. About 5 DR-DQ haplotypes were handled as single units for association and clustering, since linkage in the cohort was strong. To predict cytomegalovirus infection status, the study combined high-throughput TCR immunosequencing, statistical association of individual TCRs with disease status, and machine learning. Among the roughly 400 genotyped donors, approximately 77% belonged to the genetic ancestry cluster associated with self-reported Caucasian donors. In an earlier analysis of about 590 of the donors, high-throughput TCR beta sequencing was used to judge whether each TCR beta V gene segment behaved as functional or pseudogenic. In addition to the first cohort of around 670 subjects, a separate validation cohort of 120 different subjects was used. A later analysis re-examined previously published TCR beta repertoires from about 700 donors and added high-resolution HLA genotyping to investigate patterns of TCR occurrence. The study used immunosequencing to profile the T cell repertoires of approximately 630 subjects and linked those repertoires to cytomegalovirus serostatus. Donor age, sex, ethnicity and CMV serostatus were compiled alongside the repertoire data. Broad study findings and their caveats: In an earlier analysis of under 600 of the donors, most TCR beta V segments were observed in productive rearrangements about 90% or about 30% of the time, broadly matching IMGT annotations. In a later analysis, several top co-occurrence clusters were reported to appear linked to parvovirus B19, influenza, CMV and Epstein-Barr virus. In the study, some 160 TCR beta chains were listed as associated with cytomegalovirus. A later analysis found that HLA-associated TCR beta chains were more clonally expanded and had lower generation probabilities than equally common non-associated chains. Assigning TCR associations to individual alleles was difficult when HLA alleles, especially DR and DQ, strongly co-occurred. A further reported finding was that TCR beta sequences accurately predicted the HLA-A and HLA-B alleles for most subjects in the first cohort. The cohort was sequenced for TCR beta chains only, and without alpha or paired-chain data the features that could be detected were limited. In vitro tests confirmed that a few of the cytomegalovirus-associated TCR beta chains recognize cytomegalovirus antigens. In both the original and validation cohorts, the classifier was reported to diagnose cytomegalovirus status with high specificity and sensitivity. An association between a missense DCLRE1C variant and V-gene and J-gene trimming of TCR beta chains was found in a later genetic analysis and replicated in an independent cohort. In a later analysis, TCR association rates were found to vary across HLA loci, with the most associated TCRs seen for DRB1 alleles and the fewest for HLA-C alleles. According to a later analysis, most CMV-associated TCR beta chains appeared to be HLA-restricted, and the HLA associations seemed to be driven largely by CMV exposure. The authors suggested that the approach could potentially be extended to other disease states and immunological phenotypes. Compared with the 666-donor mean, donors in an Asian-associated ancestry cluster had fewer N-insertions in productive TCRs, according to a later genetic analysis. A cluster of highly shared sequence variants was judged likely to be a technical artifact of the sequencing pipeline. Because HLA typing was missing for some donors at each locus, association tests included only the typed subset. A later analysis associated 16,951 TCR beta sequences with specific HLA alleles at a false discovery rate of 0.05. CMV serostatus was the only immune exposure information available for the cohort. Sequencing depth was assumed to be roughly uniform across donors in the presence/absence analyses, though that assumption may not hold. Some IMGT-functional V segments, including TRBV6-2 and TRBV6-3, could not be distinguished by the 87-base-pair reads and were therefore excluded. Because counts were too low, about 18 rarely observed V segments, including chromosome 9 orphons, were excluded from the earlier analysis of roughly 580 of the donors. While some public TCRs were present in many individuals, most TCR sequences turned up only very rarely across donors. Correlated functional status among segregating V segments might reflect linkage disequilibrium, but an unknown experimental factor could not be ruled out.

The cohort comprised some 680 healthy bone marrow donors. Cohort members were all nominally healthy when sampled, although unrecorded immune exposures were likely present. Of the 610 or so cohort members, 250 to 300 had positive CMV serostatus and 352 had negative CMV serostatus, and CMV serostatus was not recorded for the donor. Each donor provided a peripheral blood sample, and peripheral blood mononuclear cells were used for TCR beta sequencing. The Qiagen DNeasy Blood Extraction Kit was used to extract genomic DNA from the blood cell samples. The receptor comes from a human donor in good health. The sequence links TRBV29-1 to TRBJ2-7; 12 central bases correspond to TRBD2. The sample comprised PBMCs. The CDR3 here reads CSVGSSGRVYEQYF. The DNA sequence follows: TGCAGCGTTGGATCTAGCGGGAGGGTCTACGAGCAGTACTTC.